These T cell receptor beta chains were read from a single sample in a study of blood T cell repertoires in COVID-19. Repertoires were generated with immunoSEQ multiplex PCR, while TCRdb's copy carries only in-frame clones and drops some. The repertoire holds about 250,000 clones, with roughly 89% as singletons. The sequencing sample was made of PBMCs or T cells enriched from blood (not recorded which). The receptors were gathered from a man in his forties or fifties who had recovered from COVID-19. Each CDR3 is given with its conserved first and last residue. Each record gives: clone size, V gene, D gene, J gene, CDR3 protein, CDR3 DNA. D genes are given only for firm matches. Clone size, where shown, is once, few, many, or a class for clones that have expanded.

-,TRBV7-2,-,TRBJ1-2,CASTYGYTF,TGTGCCAGCACTTATGGCTACACCTTC
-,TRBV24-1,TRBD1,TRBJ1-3,CATFAGQGSSPLGNTIYF,TGTGCCACCTTCGCCGGACAGGGTTCGAGTCCGCTCGGAAACACCATATATTTT
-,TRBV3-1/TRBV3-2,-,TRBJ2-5,CASSQGGSNQETQYF,TGTGCCAGCAGCCAAGGCGGTTCCAACCAAGAGACCCAGTACTTC
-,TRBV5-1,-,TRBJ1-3,CASSLRTLTSGNTIYF,TGCGCCAGCAGCTTGCGGACACTTACTTCTGGAAACACCATATATTTT
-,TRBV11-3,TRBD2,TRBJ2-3,CASSSPGGVSDTQYF,TGTGCCAGCAGCTCTCCGGGGGGGGTTTCGGATACGCAGTATTTT
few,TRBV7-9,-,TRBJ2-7,CASSLEGVYEQYF,TGTGCCAGCAGCTTAGAGGGGGTCTACGAGCAGTACTTC
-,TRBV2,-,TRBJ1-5,CASRETGNSNQPQHF,TGTGCCAGCAGGGAAACGGGGAATAGCAATCAGCCCCAGCATTTT
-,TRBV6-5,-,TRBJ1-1,CASSYGRNTEAFF,TGTGCCAGCAGTTATGGGCGGAACACTGAAGCTTTCTTT
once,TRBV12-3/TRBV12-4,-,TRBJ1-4,CASSFNRDEKLFF,TGTGCCAGCAGCTTTAACAGGGATGAAAAACTGTTTTTT
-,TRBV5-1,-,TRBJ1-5,CASSLGSGNNQPQHF,TGCGCCAGCAGCTTGGGTTCGGGGAACAATCAGCCCCAGCATTTT
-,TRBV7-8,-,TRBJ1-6,CASSYRDPYNSPLHF,TGTGCCAGCAGCTACCGGGATCCATATAATTCACCCCTCCACTTT
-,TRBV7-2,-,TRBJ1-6,CASSLLPPTGNSPLHF,TGTGCCAGCAGCTTGCTGCCTCCCACAGGGAATTCACCCCTCCACTTT
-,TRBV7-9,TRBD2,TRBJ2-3,CASSITSGGVGDTQYF,TGTGCCAGCAGCATTACTAGCGGGGGCGTTGGAGATACGCAGTATTTT
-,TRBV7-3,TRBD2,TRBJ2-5,CASSLTALAGKETQYF,TGTGCCAGCAGCCTCACGGCGCTAGCGGGGAAAGAGACCCAGTACTTC
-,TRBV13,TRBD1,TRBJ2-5,CASSLGDRGQTQYF,TGTGCCAGCAGCTTAGGGGACAGGGGTCAGACCCAGTACTTC
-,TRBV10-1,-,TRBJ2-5,CASSERGTFQETQYF,TGCGCCAGCAGTGAGAGGGGGACATTTCAAGAGACCCAGTACTTC
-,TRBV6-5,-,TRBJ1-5,CASSLYYSNQPQHF,TGTGCCAGCAGTTTATATTATAGCAATCAGCCCCAGCATTTT
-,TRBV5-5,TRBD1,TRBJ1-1,CASSLPTGTTEAFF,TGTGCCAGCAGCCTACCGACAGGGACCACTGAAGCTTTCTTT
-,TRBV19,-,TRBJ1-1,CASTRVGGTEAFF,TGTGCCAGTACTCGAGTCGGTGGCACTGAAGCTTTCTTT
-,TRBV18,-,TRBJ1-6,CASSPLGVNSYNSPLHF,TGTGCCAGCTCACCGCTCGGGGTTAACTCCTATAATTCACCCCTCCACTTT
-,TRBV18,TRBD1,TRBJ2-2,CASSSGRTGVNTGELFF,TGTGCCAGCTCATCGGGCAGAACAGGGGTGAACACCGGGGAGCTGTTTTTT
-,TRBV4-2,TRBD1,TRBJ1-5,CASSQWGDRGESFNQPQHF,TGTGCCAGCAGCCAATGGGGGGACAGGGGGGAAAGTTTCAATCAGCCCCAGCATTTT
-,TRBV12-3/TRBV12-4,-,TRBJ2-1,CASNQTPNNEQFF,TGTGCCAGCAACCAGACACCTAACAATGAGCAGTTCTTC
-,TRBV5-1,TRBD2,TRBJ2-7,CASSLGTSGGSYEQYF,TGCGCCAGCAGCCTTGGTACTAGCGGGGGGTCCTACGAGCAGTACTTC
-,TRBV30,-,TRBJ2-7,CAWSVLSGDSSYEQYF,TGTGCCTGGAGTGTACTTTCGGGGGACTCGTCCTACGAGCAGTACTTC
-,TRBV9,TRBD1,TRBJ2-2,CASSVITGGTGELFF,TGTGCCAGCAGCGTCATAACAGGGGGCACCGGGGAGCTGTTTTTT
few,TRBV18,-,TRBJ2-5,CASSRRVNYQETQYF,TGTGCCAGCTCACGCCGGGTTAACTACCAAGAGACCCAGTACTTC